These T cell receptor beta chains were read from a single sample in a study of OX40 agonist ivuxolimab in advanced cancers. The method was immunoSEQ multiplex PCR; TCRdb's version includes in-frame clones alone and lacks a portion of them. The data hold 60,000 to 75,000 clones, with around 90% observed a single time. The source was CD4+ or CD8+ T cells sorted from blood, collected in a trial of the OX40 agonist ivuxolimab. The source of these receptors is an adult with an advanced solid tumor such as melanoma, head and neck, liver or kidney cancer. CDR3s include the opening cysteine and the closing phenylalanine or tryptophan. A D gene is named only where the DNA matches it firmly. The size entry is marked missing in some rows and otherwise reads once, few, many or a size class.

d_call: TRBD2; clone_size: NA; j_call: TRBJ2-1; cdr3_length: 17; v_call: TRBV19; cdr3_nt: TGTGCCAGCACCCCCCTAATACGCCTAGCGGGGGAAAATGAGCAGTTCTTC; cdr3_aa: CASTPLIRLAGENEQFF
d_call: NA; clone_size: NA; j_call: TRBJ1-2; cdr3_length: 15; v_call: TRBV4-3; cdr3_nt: TGCGCCAGCAGCCAAGATCTGGCCGCCGGCGCCTATTACACCTTC; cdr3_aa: CASSQDLAAGAYYTF
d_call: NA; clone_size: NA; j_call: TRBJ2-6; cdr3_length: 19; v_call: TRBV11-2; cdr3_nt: TGTGCCAGCAGCTTCATAGGGGCGACGATAAGCTCTGGGGCCAACGTCCTGACTTTC; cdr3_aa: CASSFIGATISSGANVLTF
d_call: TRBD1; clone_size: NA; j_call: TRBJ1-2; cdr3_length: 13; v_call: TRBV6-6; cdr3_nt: TGTGCCAGCACCAACAGGGACAGGGGTGGCTACACCTTC; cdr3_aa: CASTNRDRGGYTF
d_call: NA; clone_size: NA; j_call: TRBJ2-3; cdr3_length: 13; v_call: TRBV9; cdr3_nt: TGTGCCAGCAGGGGTCGGAACACAGATACGCAGTATTTT; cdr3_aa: CASRGRNTDTQYF
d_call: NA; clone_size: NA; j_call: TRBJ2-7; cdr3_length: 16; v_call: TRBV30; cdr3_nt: TGTGCCTGGAGAGCGTTTTGGACATCAATCTCCTACGAGCAGTACTTC; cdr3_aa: CAWRAFWTSISYEQYF
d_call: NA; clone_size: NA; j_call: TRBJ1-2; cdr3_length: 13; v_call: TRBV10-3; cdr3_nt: TGTGCCATCAGTGAGGCAGGGCGGGATGGCTACACCTTC; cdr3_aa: CAISEAGRDGYTF
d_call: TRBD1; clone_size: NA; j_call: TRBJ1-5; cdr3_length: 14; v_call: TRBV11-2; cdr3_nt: TGTGCCAGCAGTATAACAGGGGGCAATCAGCCCCAGCATTTT; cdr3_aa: CASSITGGNQPQHF
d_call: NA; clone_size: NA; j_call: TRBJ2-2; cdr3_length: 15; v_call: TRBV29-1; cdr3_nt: TGCAGCGTTGCGGCGTCAGGGCTAAACACCGGGGAGCTGTTTTTT; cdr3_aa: CSVAASGLNTGELFF
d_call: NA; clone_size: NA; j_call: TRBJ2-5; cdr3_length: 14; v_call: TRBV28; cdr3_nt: TGTGCCAGCAGTCCCGGGCCCAGTCAAGAGACCCAGTACTTC; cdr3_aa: CASSPGPSQETQYF
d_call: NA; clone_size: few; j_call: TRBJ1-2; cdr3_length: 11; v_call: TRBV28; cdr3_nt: TGTGCCAGCAGTTCCCCTTCCGGCTACACCTTC; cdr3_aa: CASSSPSGYTF
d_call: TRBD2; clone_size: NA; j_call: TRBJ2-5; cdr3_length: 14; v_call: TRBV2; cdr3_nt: TGTGCCAGCGACGGGCTAGCGGGATCAGAGACCCAGTACTTC; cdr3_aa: CASDGLAGSETQYF
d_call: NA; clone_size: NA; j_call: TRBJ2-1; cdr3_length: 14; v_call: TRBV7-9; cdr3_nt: TGTGCCAGCAGCTTACCCGGGACTCTCCAGGTGCAGTTCTTC; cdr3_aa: CASSLPGTLQVQFF
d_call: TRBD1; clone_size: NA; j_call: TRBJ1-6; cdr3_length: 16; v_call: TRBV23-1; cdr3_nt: TGCGTCAGCAGTCAGCGGACAGGGTTCTATAATTCACCCCTCCACTTT; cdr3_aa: CVSSQRTGFYNSPLHF
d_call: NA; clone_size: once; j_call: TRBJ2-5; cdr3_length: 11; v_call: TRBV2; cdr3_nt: TGTGCCAGCAGTGCAGAGGCGACCCAGTACTTC; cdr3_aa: CASSAEATQYF
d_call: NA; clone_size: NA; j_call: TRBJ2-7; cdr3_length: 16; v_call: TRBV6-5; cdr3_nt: TGTGCCAGCAGTTACTCCCACAGGTCTAGGACCTACGAGCAGTACTTC; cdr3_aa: CASSYSHRSRTYEQYF
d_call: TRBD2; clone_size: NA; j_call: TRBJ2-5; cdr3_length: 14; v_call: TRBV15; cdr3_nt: TGTGCCACCAGCAGTAGCGGGAGTGAAGAGACCCAGTACTTC; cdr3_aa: CATSSSGSEETQYF
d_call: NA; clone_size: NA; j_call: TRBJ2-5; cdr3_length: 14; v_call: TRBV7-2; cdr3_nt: TGTGCCAGCAGCTTATTTCTCGGGGGAGAGACCCAGTACTTC; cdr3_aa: CASSLFLGGETQYF
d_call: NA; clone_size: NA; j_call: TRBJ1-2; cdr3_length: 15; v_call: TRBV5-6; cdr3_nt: TGTGCCAGCAGTTGGGACGGGGCCTCTTTCTATGGCTACACCTTC; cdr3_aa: CASSWDGASFYGYTF
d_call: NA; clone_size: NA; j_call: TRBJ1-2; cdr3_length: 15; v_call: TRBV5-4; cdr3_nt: TGTGCCAGCAGCTTGGGACCGGTAGCTAACTATGGCTACACCTTC; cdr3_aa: CASSLGPVANYGYTF
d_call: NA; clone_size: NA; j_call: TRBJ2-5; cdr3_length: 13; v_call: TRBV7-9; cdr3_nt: TGTGCCAGCACCAAGGGGGGAAGAGAGACCCAGTACTTC; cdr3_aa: CASTKGGRETQYF
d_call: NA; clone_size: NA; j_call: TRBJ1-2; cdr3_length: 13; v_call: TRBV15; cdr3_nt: TGTGCCACCAGCGGAAGAGCTAACTATGGCTACACCTTC; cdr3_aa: CATSGRANYGYTF
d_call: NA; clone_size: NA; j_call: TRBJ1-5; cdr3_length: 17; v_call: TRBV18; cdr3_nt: TGTGCCAGCTCACCACTCCGGGACCCCTCCAGGAATCAGCCCCAGCATTTT; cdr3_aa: CASSPLRDPSRNQPQHF
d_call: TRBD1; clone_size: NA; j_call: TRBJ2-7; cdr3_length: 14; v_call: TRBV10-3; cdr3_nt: TGTGCCATCAGTGAGACAGGGGGTGGGTACGAGCAGTACTTC; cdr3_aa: CAISETGGGYEQYF
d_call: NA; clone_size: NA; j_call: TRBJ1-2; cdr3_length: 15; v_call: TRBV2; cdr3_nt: TGTGCCAGCAGTCCCGACAGCCCCTTCCTCTATGGCTACACCTTC; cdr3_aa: CASSPDSPFLYGYTF
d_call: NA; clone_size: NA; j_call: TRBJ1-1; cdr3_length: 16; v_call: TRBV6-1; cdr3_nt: TGTGCCAGCAGTGACCCCCATTACAGGGTTGGCACTGAAGCTTTCTTT; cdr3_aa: CASSDPHYRVGTEAFF
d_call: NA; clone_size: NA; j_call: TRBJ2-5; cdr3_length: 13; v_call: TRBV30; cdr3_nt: TGTGCCTTCAAGTCCGGGACACAAGAGACCCAGTACTTC; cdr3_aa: CAFKSGTQETQYF
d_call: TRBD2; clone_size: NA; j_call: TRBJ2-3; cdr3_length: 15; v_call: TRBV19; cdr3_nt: TGTGCCAGTAGCTCTAGCGGGAGGGCGGCAGATACGCAGTATTTT; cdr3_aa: CASSSSGRAADTQYF
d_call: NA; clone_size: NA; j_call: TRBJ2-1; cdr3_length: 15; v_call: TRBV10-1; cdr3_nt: TGCGCCAGCATTCGACCGGGACGTACTTACAATGAGCAGTTCTTC; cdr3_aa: CASIRPGRTYNEQFF
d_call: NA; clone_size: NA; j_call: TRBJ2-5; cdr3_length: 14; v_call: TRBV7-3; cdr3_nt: TGTGCCAGCAGCGCCGACCGCGCCGAGGAGACCCAGTACTTC; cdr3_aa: CASSADRAEETQYF
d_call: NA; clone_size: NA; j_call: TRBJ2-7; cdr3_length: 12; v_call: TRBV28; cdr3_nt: TGTGCCAGCAGTTTAATTAGGTACGAGCAGTACTTC; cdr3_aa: CASSLIRYEQYF
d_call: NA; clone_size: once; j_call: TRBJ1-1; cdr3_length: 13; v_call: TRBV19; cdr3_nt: TGTGCCGTTCGCCAGGGGCCCAACACTGAAGCTTTCTTT; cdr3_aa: CAVRQGPNTEAFF
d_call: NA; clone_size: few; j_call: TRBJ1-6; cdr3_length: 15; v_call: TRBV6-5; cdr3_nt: TGTGCCAGCAGTCTCTCGACAGCCTATAATTCACCCCTCCACTTT; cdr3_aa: CASSLSTAYNSPLHF
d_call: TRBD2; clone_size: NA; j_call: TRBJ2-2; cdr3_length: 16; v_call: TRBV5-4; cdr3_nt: TGTGCCAGCAGCAACGCACTAGCGTCGAACACCGGGGAGCTGTTTTTT; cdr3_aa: CASSNALASNTGELFF
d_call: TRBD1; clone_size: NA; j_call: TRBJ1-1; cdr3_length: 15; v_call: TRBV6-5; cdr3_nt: TGTGCCAGCAGCTCCTGGGACAGGACCTCTGAGGAAGCTTTCTTT; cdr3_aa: CASSSWDRTSEEAFF
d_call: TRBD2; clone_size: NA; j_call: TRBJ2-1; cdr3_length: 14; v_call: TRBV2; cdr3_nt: TGTGCCAGCAGTGCAAATAGCGGGAGGGCTGAGCAGTTCTTC; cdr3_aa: CASSANSGRAEQFF
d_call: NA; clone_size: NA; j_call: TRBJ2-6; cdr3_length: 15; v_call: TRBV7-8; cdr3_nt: TGTGCCAGCAGCGTCCAGGCCCTTGGGGCCAACGTCCTGACTTTC; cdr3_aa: CASSVQALGANVLTF
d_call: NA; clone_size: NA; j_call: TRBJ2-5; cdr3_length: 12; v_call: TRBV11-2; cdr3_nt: TGTGCCAGCAGCCCCGGGGAGTGGACCCAGTACTTC; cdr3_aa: CASSPGEWTQYF
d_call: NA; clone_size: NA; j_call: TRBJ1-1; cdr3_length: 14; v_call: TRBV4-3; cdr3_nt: TGCGCCAGCAGCCAAGATTGGGGAGCTGGTGAAGCTTTCTTT; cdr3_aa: CASSQDWGAGEAFF
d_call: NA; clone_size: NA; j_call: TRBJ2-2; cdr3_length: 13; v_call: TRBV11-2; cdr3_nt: TGTGCCAGCACCGTGACCGGGTCCGGGGAGCTGTTTTTT; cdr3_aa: CASTVTGSGELFF
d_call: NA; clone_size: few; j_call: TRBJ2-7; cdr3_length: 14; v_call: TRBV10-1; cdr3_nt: TGCGCCAGCAGTGAGTCGGCAGGGACCCACGAGCAGTACTTC; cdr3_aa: CASSESAGTHEQYF